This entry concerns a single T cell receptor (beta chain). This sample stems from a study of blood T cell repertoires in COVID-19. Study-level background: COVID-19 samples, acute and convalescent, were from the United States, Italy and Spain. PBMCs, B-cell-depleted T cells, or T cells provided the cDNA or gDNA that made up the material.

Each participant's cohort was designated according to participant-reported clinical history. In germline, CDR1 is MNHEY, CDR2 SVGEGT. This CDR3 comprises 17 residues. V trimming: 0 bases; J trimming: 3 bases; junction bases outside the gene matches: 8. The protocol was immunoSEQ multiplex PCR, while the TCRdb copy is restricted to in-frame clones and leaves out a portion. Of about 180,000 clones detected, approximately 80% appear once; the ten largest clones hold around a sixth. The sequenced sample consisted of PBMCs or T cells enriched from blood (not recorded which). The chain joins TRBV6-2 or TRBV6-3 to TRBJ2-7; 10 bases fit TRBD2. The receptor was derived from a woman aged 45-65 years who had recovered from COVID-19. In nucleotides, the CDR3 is TGTGCCAGCAGTTACTCGGCCGGACTAGCGGTGTTCTACGAGCAGTACTTC. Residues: CASSYSAGLAVFYEQYF.